This T cell receptor beta chain was retrieved from a study of tumor T cells in aggressive B-cell lymphoma. This CDR3 is built from 16 residues. Trimming shortened V by 0 bases and J by 0 bases, and 12 bases separated the two germline ends. Germline CDR1 SGHRS, CDR2 YFSETQ. The count of this clone is one. TCRdb's table, derived via immunoSEQ multiplex PCR, lists solely in-frame clones and lacks some. The repertoire consists of roughly 3,000 clones, with about 89% occurring once and the leading ten covering about 2.3%. The source of this sequence is an adult with diffuse large B cell lymphoma. The sample taken for sequencing was tumor tissue. V is TRBV5-1 and J is TRBJ1-1; the D gene is possibly TRBD1 (6 bases). The CDR3 protein is CASSLAGANMNTEAFF. The CDR3 DNA reads TGCGCCAGCAGCTTGGCAGGGGCCAACATGAACACTGAAGCTTTCTTT. The variable domain in full, completed from reference TRBV5-1 and TRBJ1-1, reads KAGVTQTPRYLIKTRGQQVTLSCSPISGHRSVSWYQQTPGQGLQFLFEYFSETQRNKGNFPGRFSGRQFSNSRSEMNVSTLELGDSALYLCASSLAGANMNTEAFFGQGTRLTVV.